The T cell receptor beta chain described here comes from a study of graft-versus-host responses after intestinal transplantation (dated by TCRdb to the early 2020s). For the wider study: Multivisceral, liver-intestinal, or isolated intestinal transplants were received by the recipients. All recipients received anti-thymocyte globulin induction followed by maintenance tacrolimus and steroids for around three years. Bulk TCR-beta CDR3 sequencing was used to track graft-versus-host and host-versus-graft alloreactive T cell clones in the graft, circulation and bone marrow after intestinal transplantation. Alloreactive clones were identified by sequencing pre-transplant mixed lymphocyte reaction products and comparing them with unstimulated pre-transplant donor and recipient T cells. A cohort of about 25 intestinal transplant recipients, including one retransplant, was enrolled, and a few patients lacking pretransplant specimens were excluded. A peak of at least 4% donor T cells among recipient peripheral blood mononuclear cells was the definition used for donor T cell macrochimerism. Rather than being sequenced by the commercial service, samples from three later patients were sequenced in-house on an Illumina MiSeq and processed with MiXCR.

The library was generated by the immunoSEQ multiplex PCR assay. For most patients, genomic DNA was isolated with the Qiagen DNeasy Blood and Tissue Kit and shipped frozen to Adaptive Biotechnologies for TCR sequencing. High-throughput TCR-beta CDR3 sequencing of genomic DNA from most patients was performed by Adaptive Biotechnologies. The study's own analysis went as follows. TCR sequencing data were retrieved from Adaptive's ImmunoSEQ software for roughly 17 patients, whereas three other patients were processed with MiXCR and VDJtools. CD4 versus CD8 sorting errors were corrected by removing sequences found in both subsets at a frequency ratio below 5:1. CDR3 nucleotide sequences shared between donor and recipient were removed because their origin could not be assigned. At least 2-fold expansion over unstimulated cells and a minimum CFSE-low frequency of 0.002% (template counts) or 0.001% (read counts) were required for clones to be classified as alloreactive. Clones were considered mappable if detected in sequenced pre-transplant spleen, lymph node, or MLR CFSE-low populations of the donor or recipient. Cumulative frequency of alloreactive clones was calculated as a percentage of all sequences weighted by copy number. Not all clones reach the TCRdb copy of this immuneACCESS table, which keeps in-frame sequences only. Checked studies attribute under half of the gap to unresolved V genes and leave the rest unexplained. The V and J calls and clone size were taken over from that table, and D and trimming were inferred from the DNA. This sample holds about 89,000 clones; around 93% were observed only once. 1.5% to 2% of the sample goes to the ten largest clones.

Overall study results and their limits: GvH clones turned up in recipient bone marrow, with some appearing earlier in ileal mucosa or blood, a pattern consistent with an intestinal mucosal origin. Early after transplant, declines in HvG clones were associated with peak levels of circulating GvH clones. The conclusions were limited by the relatively low number and heterogeneity of the intestinal transplant patients. In the allografts of patients with donor T cell macrochimerism, GvH to HvG T cell clonal ratios were high.

The time point tag for this specimen amounts to: cells obtained before transplantation from donor or recipient. CD3+CD4+ and CD3+CD8+ populations were FACS-sorted from unstimulated pre-transplant donor and recipient cells taken from spleen or lymph nodes. A note on this clone: What antigen it recognizes has not been identified. No qualities accompany the bases; no much larger clone lies one base away.

The sample here was unstimulated CD8+ T cells sorted from spleen or lymph node cells, taken before intestinal transplant. The clonotype originates from a human donor who received an intestinal transplant.

The CDR3 in this case is CASSFLSPTGSYGYTF. The sequenced DNA is TGCGCCAGCAGCTTCCTCTCCCCGACAGGGAGCTATGGCTACACCTTC. Recombination joined TRBV5-1 with TRBJ1-2, with 7 bases matching TRBD1. The CDR3 starts with the cysteine, ends with the phenylalanine, and has 16 residues. The only DNA kept is the CDR3, 48 bases in frame from the first base. Reading the germline V gene gives CDR1 SGHRS and CDR2 YFSETQ. Trimming leaves V shorter by 2 bases and J shorter by 4 bases, with the junction holding 11 bases beyond the gene matches.